This T cell receptor beta chain was found in a study of metastatic and nonmetastatic thyroid tumors. About the study: Comparative analysis of repertoires was undertaken across blood and tumor or nodule tissue obtained from malignant and benign thyroid patients. Broader study findings: It was reportedly found that TCR beta diversity was significantly higher in malignant thyroid tumors than in benign nodules, a difference seen in both blood and tumor samples.

This clone was recorded many times. Its antigen is not identified. No treatment of any kind had been given to any patient before thyroid surgery. Authors' methods: For papillary thyroid cancer, a distant-metastasis classifier was constructed from CDR3 differences observed across clinicopathological groups. MiXCR re-clonotyped the PCR reads for TCRdb. The V and J calls follow TCRdb's processing rather than the paper's. The repertoire consists of about 64,000 clones, with under 5% occurring once and the leading ten covering approximately 20%. The CDR3 is made up of 17 amino acids. CDR1 and CDR2 from the germline V gene are MNHNS and SASEGT. The ends were cut back, 5 bases at V and 2 bases at J, with 22 bases in the middle.

The receptor was isolated from a female donor with papillary thyroid cancer or a benign thyroid nodule (not recorded which). Some clones in this sample may be carry-over from other donors' samples. This chain connects TRBV6-1 to TRBJ2-7; D is ambiguous. Sequenced sample: blood. For the CDR3, the DNA is TGTGCCAGCAGTTACCCCCCCGGTGGCAGGCACGCCTACGAGCAGTACTTC. It translates to CASSYPPGGRHAYEQYF.